The 2 T cell receptor beta chains reported below all come from one sample, sequenced in a study of blood T cell repertoires in COVID-19. Using immunoSEQ multiplex PCR, the repertoire was profiled, and TCRdb retains in-frame clones only, with some absent. The sample yields around 40,000 clones, around 90% seen once. The sample comprised peripheral blood. All receptors come from a man in his fifties with active COVID-19.

The chain carries TRBV10-2 and TRBJ2-7, with D tentatively TRBD2 (5 bases). This CDR3 has 14 amino acids. V was cut by 0 bases and J by 6 bases, with 12 bases left in between. Germline CDR1 WSHSY, CDR2 SAAADI. CDR3 sequence (DNA): TGCGCCAGCAGTGAGTCGAGGGCAACGGGCGAGCAGTACTTC. As protein: CASSESRATGEQYF.

The chain employs TRBV24-1 and TRBJ2-3, with 8 positions matching TRBD2. Trimming at V came to 1 base and at J to 6 bases, leaving 17 bases not matched to a gene. CDR3 length equals 19 residues. Germline V gene data show CDR1 as KGHDR and CDR2 as SFDVKD. Here the CDR3 reads CATSDLVSGASGPGDTQYF. The DNA of the CDR3 is TGTGCCACCAGTGATTTAGTATCAGGAGCTAGCGGGCCCGGTGATACGCAGTATTTT.